This TCR beta chain was profiled in a study of T cell repertoires in cytomegalovirus infection. Trimming left V 2 bases short and J 5 bases short, with 13 bases between. The CDR3 sequence is 15 residues long. Germline V gives CDR1 SGHVS, CDR2 FQNEAQ. TCRdb fed the reads into MiXCR, producing one record per CDR3 protein. The profile shows tens of thousands of distinct CDR3 sequences, around 20% of them singletons. On this clonotype itself: Its antigen is unknown.

This TCR came from a human donor in good health (CMV status not recorded). Some clones in this sample may be carry-over from other donors' samples. The chain joins TRBV7-8 to TRBJ1-5; D unclear. Sequencing used CD8+ T cells from cultured PBMCs, obtained from culture after CMV antigen stimulation. CDR3 protein: CASSLSVSRYQPQHF. As DNA, the CDR3 is TGTGCCAGCAGCTTAAGCGTGTCAAGATATCAGCCCCAGCATTTT.